This T cell receptor beta chain was retrieved from a study of cytomegalovirus exposure and HLA in healthy donors. CDR3 length equals 13 residues. V was shortened by 2 bases and J by 5 bases, with 9 bases between the two germline ends. CDR1 is SEHNR and CDR2 is FQNEAQ in the germline V gene (reference sequence). Primers included in the PCR were 60 Vbeta and 13 Jbeta primers. Sequencing was performed with immunoSEQ multiplex PCR; in TCRdb, only in-frame clones are kept and a portion is missing. The sample gives approximately 150,000 clones, around 79% of which show up once; around 3.2% is in the top ten.

The V and J genes are TRBV7-9 and TRBJ2-5; D unresolved. This TCR came from a human donor in good health. The sample consisted of PBMCs. Written as DNA, the CDR3 is TGTGCCAGCAGCTTACTTCACTTGGAGACCCAGTACTTC. Protein sequence: CASSLLHLETQYF. Using reference TRBV7-9 and TRBJ2-5 for the parts outside the CDR3, the full variable domain is DTGVSQNPRHKITKRGQNVTFRCDPISEHNRLYWYRQTLGQGPEFLTYFQNEAQLEKSRLLSDRFSAERPKGSFSTLEIQRTEQGDSAMYLCASSLLHLETQYFGPGTRLLVL.